Here is one T cell receptor beta chain with its context. Per the original data handling: Estimated nucleated cell counts came from reference gene primer amplification. The table came from immunoSEQ multiplex PCR; TCRdb's copy has only in-frame clones and leaves some out. V and J calls and clone size are copied from that table; D and trimming were computed from the DNA. The table includes 55,000 to 75,000 clones, 80% detected once. Germline assignment: CDR1 ENHRY and CDR2 SYGVKD. V was cut by 6 bases and J by 1 base, with 12 bases left in between. This CDR3 contains 14 residues. This record comes from a study of blood T cell repertoires in COVID-19. Overall study: The origin of the acute and convalescent COVID-19 samples was the United States, Italy and Spain. Nucleic acid was either cDNA or gDNA, and it came from T cells, B-cell-depleted T cells, or PBMCs.

This sequence joins TRBV10-3 and TRBJ1-1, with D possibly being TRBD1 (5 bases). The sequence came from a human donor in a cohort sampled during active COVID-19. Sample: peripheral blood. CDR3 loop: CAIRSLTGNTEAFF. The CDR3 DNA sequence: TGTGCCATCAGATCTCTAACAGGGAACACTGAAGCTTTCTTT.